This passage covers 10 T cell receptor beta chains from one sample sequenced in a study of cytomegalovirus exposure and HLA in healthy donors (dated by TCRdb to 2015 to 2018). Receptors were amplified or captured by the immunoSEQ multiplex PCR assay. For the multiplex PCR, a mixture combining 60 forward primers for TCR Vbeta segments and 13 reverse primers for TCR Jbeta segments was used. TCRdb took over this immuneACCESS table, retaining in-frame rearrangements with V and J assigned. Such tables are incomplete; in checked studies, under half of the missing clones stem from an unresolved V gene, and the remainder is unexplained. For this sample there are around 85,000 clones; less than 85% appear just once. Clones ranked in the top ten supply 3.5% to 5% of the sample. Material for sequencing was PBMCs. These receptor sequences come from a man in his 60s in good health and CMV-seronegative.

The rearrangement uses TRBV5-6 and TRBJ1-3; D not certain. The germline gives CDR1 SGHDT, CDR2 YYEEEE. The germline V and J ends were trimmed by 3 bases and 0 bases, with 10 bases remaining between them. The CDR3 is 15 residues long. CDR3 nucleotides: TGTGCCAGCAGCTCTCCGGTTTCCTCTGGAAACACCATATATTTT. Translation gives CASSSPVSSGNTIYF.

V gene TRBV5-5 combines with J gene TRBJ2-7; 7 nucleotides align to TRBD1. Germline-derived CDR1 and CDR2 are SGHKS and YYEKEE (reference sequence). V gave up 4 bases and J gave up 0 bases; unmatched junction bases: 16. The CDR3 is made up of 18 amino acids. CDR3: CASSLDPLGGLLSYEQYF. The CDR3 DNA reads TGTGCCAGCAGCCTGGATCCTTTAGGGGGCCTGCTCTCCTACGAGCAGTACTTC.

This clone was observed a handful of times. Here the CDR3 reads CASSANRGREGYTF. In DNA, the CDR3 is TGTGCCAGCAGCGCGAACAGGGGGCGAGAGGGCTACACCTTC. The chain links TRBV9 to TRBJ1-2; 9 positions match TRBD1. V lost 3 bases to trimming and J lost 8 bases; unmatched junction nucleotides: 8. The V gene's germline CDR1 is SGDLS and CDR2 YYNGEE. CDR3 length equals 14 residues. The full variable domain, completed using reference TRBV9 and TRBJ1-2, is DSGVTQTPKHLITATGQRVTLRCSPRSGDLSVYWYQQSLDQGLQFLIQYYNGEERAKGNILERFSAQQFPDLHSELNLSSLELGDSALYFCASSANRGREGYTFGSGTRLTVV.

This sequence joins TRBV29-1 and TRBJ2-2; D is unresolved. Germline loops: CDR1 SQVTM, CDR2 ANQGSEA. The V gene lost 1 base and the J gene lost 1 base, with 7 bases spanning the gap. The CDR3 has 14 amino acids. CDR3 in DNA: TGCAGCGTTGAAGCCCCCGGGAACACCGGGGAGCTGTTTTTT. It yields the protein CSVEAPGNTGELFF.

The chain links TRBV27 to TRBJ2-7; 8 positions match TRBD1. Germline V gene sequence: CDR1 MNHEY, CDR2 SMNVEV (reference sequence). Trimming cost V 5 bases and J 1 base; bases outside gene matches: 7. The CDR3 runs 15 residues. CDR3 nucleotide sequence: TGTGCCAGCAGTACAGGGACAGGTCCTTCCTACGAGCAGTACTTC. It is translated as CASSTGTGPSYEQYF.

This clone has only one observation. This chain joins TRBV18 and TRBJ2-1; TRBD1 might be the D (6 bases). Trimming took off 0 bases at V and 6 bases at J, with 9 bases between the two ends. CDR1 and CDR2 (germline): KGHSH, LQKENI. This CDR3 has 14 residues. CDR3: CASSPPTGINEQFF. Written as DNA, the CDR3 is TGTGCCAGCTCACCACCTACAGGGATCAATGAGCAGTTCTTC.

This clone was detected only a few times. The DNA of the CDR3 is TGCGCCAGCAGTCAAGGACAGTCTGGCTTCTATGGCTACACCTTC. Translating gives CASSQGQSGFYGYTF. This chain joins TRBV10-2 and TRBJ1-2; tentative D call: TRBD1 (6 bases). V gave up 5 bases and J gave up 4 bases, with 17 bases separating them. The CDR3 consists of 15 residues. Germline V gene data show CDR1 as WSHSY and CDR2 as SAAADI.

The chain uses TRBV6-4 and TRBJ1-1; D is perhaps TRBD1 (6 bases). Trimming removed 4 bases from V and 1 base from J, with 10 bases in between. CDR1 and CDR2 from the germline V gene are MRHNA and SNTAGT. This CDR3 is built from 14 residues. CDR3 loop: CASSAQGPNTEAFF. CDR3 DNA: TGTGCCAGCAGTGCCCAGGGGCCGAACACTGAAGCTTTCTTT.

The chain has TRBV2 and TRBJ1-4, with 7 bases that match TRBD1. The V segment lost 4 bases and the J segment 3 bases; nucleotides outside the gene matches: 5. The CDR3 extends over 15 amino acids. The germline gives CDR1 SNHLY, CDR2 FYNNEI. Written as DNA, the CDR3 is TGTGCCAGCAGTGGACAGGGCGCGCCTAATGAAAAACTGTTTTTT. This sequence encodes CASSGQGAPNEKLFF.

This clone occurred a few times. The chain links TRBV6-1 to TRBJ2-7, with D perhaps TRBD2 (6 bases). Looked up from germline, CDR1 is MNHNS and CDR2 is SASEGT. This CDR3 has 13 residues. The germline V and J ends were trimmed by 2 bases and 7 bases, with 12 bases remaining between them. CDR3 nucleotide sequence: TGTGCCAGCAGTGAAACGCTAGCGCGGGAGCAGTACTTC. Its translation: CASSETLAREQYF.